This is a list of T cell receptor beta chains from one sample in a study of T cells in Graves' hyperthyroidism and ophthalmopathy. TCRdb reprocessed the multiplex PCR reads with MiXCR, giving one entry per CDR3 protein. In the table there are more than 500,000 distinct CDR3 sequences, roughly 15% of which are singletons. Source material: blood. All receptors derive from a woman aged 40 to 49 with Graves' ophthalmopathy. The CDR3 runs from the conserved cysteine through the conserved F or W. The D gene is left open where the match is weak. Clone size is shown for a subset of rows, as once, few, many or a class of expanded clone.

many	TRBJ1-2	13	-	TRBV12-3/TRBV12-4	TGTGCCAGCAGTTTAGGGAACAGTGATGGCTACACCTTC	CASSLGNSDGYTF
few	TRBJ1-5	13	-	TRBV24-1	TGTGCCACCAGTGATCCGGGGCATCAGCCCCAGCATTTT	CATSDPGHQPQHF
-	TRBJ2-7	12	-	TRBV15	TGTGCCACCAGCGAGGGGGGGGACGAGCAGTACTTC	CATSEGGDEQYF
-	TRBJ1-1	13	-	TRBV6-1	TGTGCCAGCAGTATTGCCCAGAACACTGAAGCTTTCTTT	CASSIAQNTEAFF
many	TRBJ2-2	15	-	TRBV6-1	TGTGCCAGCAGTGAAGCGGGGAGGGGGGCCGGGGAGCTGTTTTTT	CASSEAGRGAGELFF
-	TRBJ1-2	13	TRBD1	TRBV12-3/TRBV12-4	TGTGCCAGCACCGCCGGGACAGGGGAGGGCTACACCTTC	CASTAGTGEGYTF
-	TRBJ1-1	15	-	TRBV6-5	TGTGCCAGCAGTTACTCTCCCGAAGGGGGCACTGAAGCTTTCTTT	CASSYSPEGGTEAFF
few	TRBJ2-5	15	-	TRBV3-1	TGTGCCAGCAGTCAAGAGGGAAGAGGGGTAGAGACCCAGTACTTC	CASSQEGRGVETQYF
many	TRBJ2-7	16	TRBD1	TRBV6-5	TGTGCCAGCAACTATCGGATCGGACAGGTTCCCTACGAGCAGTACTTC	CASNYRIGQVPYEQYF
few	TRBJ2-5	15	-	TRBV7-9	TGTGCCAGCAGCTTAGGCAGAGCCAGGGAGGAGACCCAGTACTTC	CASSLGRAREETQYF
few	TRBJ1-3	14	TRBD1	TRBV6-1	TGTGCCAGCAGCCTCCAGGGGGCTAGAAACACCATATATTTT	CASSLQGARNTIYF
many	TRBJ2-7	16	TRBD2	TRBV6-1	TGTGCCAGCAGAGTGGGACTAGCGGGGTCCTCCTACGAGCAGTACTTC	CASRVGLAGSSYEQYF
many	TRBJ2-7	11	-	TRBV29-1	TGCAGCGTTGATATATCTTACGAGCAGTACTTC	CSVDISYEQYF
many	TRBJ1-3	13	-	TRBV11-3	TGTGCCAGCAGCGCTGGGGGTGGAAACACCATATATTTT	CASSAGGGNTIYF
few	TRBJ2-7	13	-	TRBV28	TGTGCCAGCAGTACCCCAATAGGGGCCGAGCAGTACTTC	CASSTPIGAEQYF
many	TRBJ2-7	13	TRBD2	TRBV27	TGTGCCAGCAGTTTATCCGGGAGGTCCGAGCAGTACTTC	CASSLSGRSEQYF
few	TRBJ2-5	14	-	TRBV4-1	TGCGCCAGCAGCCAAAACGAAAGGGAAGAGACCCAGTACTTC	CASSQNEREETQYF
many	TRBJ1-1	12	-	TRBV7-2	TGTGCCAGCAGCTATTACCAGAGTGAAGCTTTCTTT	CASSYYQSEAFF
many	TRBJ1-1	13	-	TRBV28	TGTGCCAGCAAGGGGGTACAGGTCACTGAAGCTTTCTTT	CASKGVQVTEAFF
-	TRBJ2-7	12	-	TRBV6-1	TGTGCCCACAGTCGAACCCCTAACGAGCAGTACTTC	CAHSRTPNEQYF
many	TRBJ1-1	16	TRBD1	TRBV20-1	TGCAGTGCTAGAGATCATCGACAGGGGGTCAAAGCTGAAGCTTTCTTT	CSARDHRQGVKAEAFF
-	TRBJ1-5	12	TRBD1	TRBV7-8	TGTGCCAGCAGCTTCGACAGGGCGCCCCAGCATTTT	CASSFDRAPQHF
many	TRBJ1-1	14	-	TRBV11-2	TGTGCCAGCAGCCTAAAGGGGGGACCCACTGAAGCTTTCTTT	CASSLKGGPTEAFF
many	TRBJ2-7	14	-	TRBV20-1	TGCAGTGCTAGCGGGAGCGCGCACTCCTACGAGCAGTACTTC	CSASGSAHSYEQYF
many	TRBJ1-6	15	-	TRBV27	TGTGCCAGCACCGACAGTGCCCACCTTAATTCACCCCTCCACTTT	CASTDSAHLNSPLHF
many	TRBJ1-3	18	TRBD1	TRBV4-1	TGCGCCAGCAGCCAGGATCGGACAGGGGCCCTCTCTGGAAACACCATATATTTT	CASSQDRTGALSGNTIYF
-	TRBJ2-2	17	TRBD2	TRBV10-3	TGTGCCACTTCACCCGGGACTAGCGGGAGAGGGACCGGGGAGCTGTTTTTT	CATSPGTSGRGTGELFF
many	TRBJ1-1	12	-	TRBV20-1	TGCAGTGCTGGGGGGGGGACACTTGAAGCTTTCTTT	CSAGGGTLEAFF
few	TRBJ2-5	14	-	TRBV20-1	TGCAGTGCTAGAGATTGGGAACAGGGCGGAGCCCAGTACTTC	CSARDWEQGGAQYF
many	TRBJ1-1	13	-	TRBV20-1	TGCAGTGCTGCTGGACAGTTAAACACTGAAGCTTTCTTT	CSAAGQLNTEAFF
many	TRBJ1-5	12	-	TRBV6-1	TGTGCCAGTAAAGGGTTTTGGCAGCCCCAGCATTTT	CASKGFWQPQHF
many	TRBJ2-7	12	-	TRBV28	TGTGCCAGCAGCCCCGCCCTTTACGAGCAGTACTTC	CASSPALYEQYF
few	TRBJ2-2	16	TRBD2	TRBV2	TGTGCCAGCAGGGGCCTAGCGGAGGGGAGCACCGGGGAGCTGTTTTTT	CASRGLAEGSTGELFF